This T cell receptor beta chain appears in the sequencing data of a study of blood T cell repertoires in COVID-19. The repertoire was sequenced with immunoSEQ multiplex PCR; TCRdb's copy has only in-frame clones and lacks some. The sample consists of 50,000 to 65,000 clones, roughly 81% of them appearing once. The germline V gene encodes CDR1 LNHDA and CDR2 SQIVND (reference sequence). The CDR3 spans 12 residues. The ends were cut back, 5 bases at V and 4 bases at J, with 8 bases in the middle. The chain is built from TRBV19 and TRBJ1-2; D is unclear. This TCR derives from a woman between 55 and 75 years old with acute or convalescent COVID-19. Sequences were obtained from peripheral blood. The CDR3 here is CASSPGPYGYTF. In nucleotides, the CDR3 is TGTGCCAGTAGTCCCGGTCCCTATGGCTACACCTTC.